This passage covers 25 T cell receptor beta chains from one sample sequenced in a study of control samples from healthy donors and cancer patients (dated by TCRdb to the early 2020s). The method behind the library was the immunoSEQ multiplex PCR assay. TCRdb provides this immuneACCESS table in a form limited to in-frame rearrangements. Some clones are lacking; in checked studies, under half of them reflect an unresolved V gene, and why the rest are absent is not known. The sample records about 140,000 clones, about 90% of which are singletons. The ten largest clones capture more than 6.5% of the sample. Sequencing was carried out using blood. Every receptor here comes from a man between 18 and 29 years old in good health.

This rearrangement joins TRBV6-2 or TRBV6-3 to TRBJ2-3, with 7 bases fitting TRBD2. Trimming removed 4 bases from V and 2 bases from J; junction bases left unmatched: 3. The germline V gene has CDR1 MNHEY and CDR2 SVGEGT. The CDR3 consists of 14 residues. The CDR3 DNA is TGTGCCAGCAGTTGGGGAGGGCCCACAGATACGCAGTATTTT. This gives the protein CASSWGGPTDTQYF.

This clone appeared a single time. The rearrangement links TRBV7-9 to TRBJ2-5, with TRBD1 matching over 8 bases. This CDR3 contains 15 residues. In germline, CDR1 is SEHNR, CDR2 FQNEAQ (reference sequence). Losses at the gene ends were 5 bases for V and 2 bases for J; bases not matched to a gene: 7. This CDR3 is CASSKRDRRQETQYF. CDR3 bases: TGTGCCAGCAGCAAAAGGGACAGGCGGCAAGAGACCCAGTACTTC.

This chain joins TRBV27 and TRBJ1-1; D unclear. This CDR3 is 14 amino acids long. Per germline, CDR1 MNHEY and CDR2 SMNVEV (reference sequence). Trimming left V 5 bases short and J 2 bases short, with 12 bases between. This CDR3 is CASSAHYANTEAFF. The CDR3 nucleotides are TGTGCCAGCAGTGCCCATTATGCTAACACTGAAGCTTTCTTT.

This sequence joins TRBV4-2 and TRBJ1-5; D is uncertain. The germline CDR1 and CDR2 sequences are LGHNA and YNFKEQ. The CDR3 consists of 18 residues. V was trimmed by 0 bases and J by 0 bases, leaving 15 bases between them. The CDR3 spells CASSQDLAGIYSNQPQHF. The CDR3 DNA follows: TGTGCCAGCAGCCAAGATCTGGCAGGCATTTATAGCAATCAGCCCCAGCATTTT.

The V and J genes are TRBV2 and TRBJ2-7; 8 bases match TRBD1. Trimming at V came to 5 bases and at J to 7 bases, leaving 7 bases not matched to a gene. The CDR3 is made up of 13 amino acids. CDR1 SNHLY and CDR2 FYNNEI come from the germline V gene. This CDR3 is CASSPGQVLEQYF. DNA for the CDR3: TGTGCCAGCAGTCCGGGACAGGTCTTAGAGCAGTACTTC.

The chain carries TRBV6-1 and TRBJ1-2; D perhaps matches TRBD1 (5 bases). Trimming left V 0 bases short and J 4 bases short, with 15 bases between. This CDR3 comprises 16 residues. CDR1 is MNHNS and CDR2 is SASEGT in the germline V gene. Here the CDR3 DNA reads TGTGCCAGCAGTGAAGCATGGCAGGGAGGGATCTATGGCTACACCTTC. Its protein is CASSEAWQGGIYGYTF.

This clone was seen only once. The CDR3 region has the DNA TGTGCCACCAGCATGGGGAAGGGCGGGGAGCTGTTTTTT. It translates to CATSMGKGGELFF. The J gene is TRBJ2-2, the V gene TRBV15; D is unclear. The V and J ends lost 4 bases and 7 bases respectively, with 10 bases between them. CDR1 and CDR2 from the germline V gene are LNHNV and YYDKDF (reference sequence). The CDR3 is made up of 13 amino acids. Based on the CDR3 plus reference TRBV15 and TRBJ2-2, the full variable domain is DAMVIQNPRYQVTQFGKPVTLSCSQTLNHNVMYWYQQKSSQAPKLLFHYYDKDFNNEADTPDNFQSRRPNTSFCFLDIRSPGLGDTAMYLCATSMGKGGELFFGEGSRLTVL.

The chain combines TRBV7-3 with TRBJ2-6; possible D gene TRBD2, 6 bases. Trimming cost V 2 bases and J 2 bases, with 7 bases left between them. The V gene's germline CDR1 is SGHTA and CDR2 FQGTGA. The CDR3 is 15 amino acids. The CDR3 region has the DNA TGTGCCAGCAGCTTAGGAGGGGCTGGGGCCAACGTCCTGACTTTC. This encodes CASSLGGAGANVLTF.

The J gene is TRBJ2-7, the V gene TRBV19; D is tentatively TRBD1 or TRBD2 (5 bases each). Germline loops: CDR1 LNHDA, CDR2 SQIVND (reference sequence). With 6 bases removed from V and 4 bases from J, the gap between germline ends came to 16 bases. The CDR3 extends over 14 amino acids. The chain's CDR3 is CASSWGRGTYEQYF. The CDR3 region has the DNA TGTGCCAGTAGCTGGGGACGGGGAACTTACGAGCAGTACTTC.

This clone appeared a single time. A read error may account for a junction end that differs from germline. The rearrangement uses TRBV6-1 and TRBJ1-3; 10 bases line up with TRBD1. This CDR3 region has 16 residues. The germline gives CDR1 MNHNS, CDR2 SASEGT. CDR3 DNA: TGTGCCAGCAGGGAAGGGACAGGGGTAATTGGGAACACCATATATTTT. Its translation: CASREGTGVIGNTIYF.

The CDR3 region is CASSPTTGGETQYF. In nucleotides, the CDR3 is TGTGCCAGCTCACCGACGACAGGTGGAGAGACCCAGTACTTC. V gene TRBV18 combines with J gene TRBJ2-5, with D tentatively TRBD1 (6 bases). This CDR3 has 14 residues. Germline CDR1 KGHSH, CDR2 LQKENI. Trimming took 3 bases from V and 4 from J, leaving 12 bases between them. Full variable domain (outside the CDR3, taken from reference TRBV18 and TRBJ2-5): NAGVMQNPRHLVRRRGQEARLRCSPMKGHSHVYWYRQLPEEGLKFMVYLQKENIIDESGMPKERFSAEFPKEGPSILRIQQVVRGDSAAYFCASSPTTGGETQYFGPGTRLLVL.

The gene calls are TRBV21-1 and TRBJ2-3; no DNA check was done on the table's D call, TRBD1. TRBV21-1 is described as a pseudogene. The CDR3 covers 16 residues. CDR3 bases: TGTGCCAGCAGCTTCCGTGGACAGGGGGACACAGATACGCAGTATTTT. Its translation is CASSFRGQGDTDTQYF.

The CDR3, as DNA: TGTGCCAGCAGCTTGGACCTGACAGAGATAGGGGCCTACGAGCAGTACTTC. Protein sequence: CASSLDLTEIGAYEQYF. The rearrangement uses TRBV5-4 and TRBJ2-7; TRBD1 is a possible D gene (5 bases). CDR1 and CDR2 (germline): SGHNT, YYREEE (reference sequence). The CDR3 has 17 amino acids. Trimming stripped 0 bases from V and 2 bases from J, with 18 bases between.

CDR3 loop: CASSDGGQPNTEAFF. The CDR3 DNA follows: TGTGCCAGCAGTGACGGGGGGCAGCCGAACACTGAAGCTTTCTTT. The chain couples TRBV6-1 to TRBJ1-1, with a tentative D call TRBD1 (6 bases). The length of the CDR3 is 15 residues. V was clipped by 3 bases and J by 1 base, with 12 bases between them. Germline CDR1 and CDR2: MNHNS and SASEGT.

The gene calls are TRBV5-1 and TRBJ2-5, with 8 nucleotides matching TRBD1. V gave up 0 bases and J gave up 1 base; unmatched junction bases: 2. CDR1 SGHRS and CDR2 YFSETQ come from the germline V gene. The CDR3 has 15 amino acids. CDR3 DNA sequence: TGCGCCAGCAGCTTGGCTGGGACAGGCCAAGAGACCCAGTACTTC. It specifies CASSLAGTGQETQYF.

The J gene is TRBJ2-1, the V gene TRBV14; TRBD2 matches at 9 bases. Germline V gene data show CDR1 as SGHDN and CDR2 as FVKESK. This CDR3 has 16 amino acids. V trimming: 4 bases; J trimming: 8 bases; junction bases outside the gene matches: 12. Written as DNA, the CDR3 is TGTGCCAGCAGCCCCCTCATCGGCGGGGGGGCCCATGAGCAGTTCTTC. This encodes CASSPLIGGGAHEQFF.

The rearrangement joins TRBV23-1 to TRBJ2-3; 8 nucleotides align to TRBD1. TRBV23-1 is sorted into the ORF group, with uncertain function. V trimming: 8 bases; J trimming: 0 bases; junction bases outside the gene matches: 7. The CDR3 totals 15 residues. The CDR3 DNA sequence: TGCGCCAGCGTGAAGACAGGGGCTAGCACAGATACGCAGTATTTT. Encoded protein: CASVKTGASTDTQYF.

The CDR3: CASSFASPGMSYGYTF. As DNA, the CDR3 is TGTGCCAGCAGCTTCGCATCCCCAGGGATGTCCTATGGCTACACCTTC. The V call is TRBV5-5, the J call TRBJ1-2; D might be TRBD1 (5 bases). Germline V gene data show CDR1 as SGHKS and CDR2 as YYEKEE (reference sequence). The CDR3 has 16 amino acids. The V end was cut by 2 bases, the J end by 4 bases, with 18 bases between. The full variable domain, its missing parts supplied by reference TRBV5-5 and TRBJ1-2, is DAGVTQSPTHLIKTRGQQVTLRCSPISGHKSVSWYQQVLGQGPQFIFQYYEKEERGRGNFPDRFSARQFPNYSSELNVNALLLGDSALYLCASSFASPGMSYGYTFGSGTRLTVV.

The chain has TRBV12-3 or TRBV12-4 and TRBJ1-1; 7 bases line up with TRBD1. The CDR3 extends over 13 amino acids. Germline trimming cut 3 bases from V and 8 bases from J; bases unmatched to any gene: 6. Written as DNA, the CDR3 is TGTGCCAGCAGTTTCGGGACAGCCCAGGAAGCTTTCTTT. Translating gives CASSFGTAQEAFF.

This sequence joins TRBV6-5 and TRBJ1-3; D perhaps matches TRBD1 (6 bases). V lost 5 bases and J lost 1, with 12 bases in between. This CDR3 contains 15 residues. In germline, CDR1 is MNHEY, CDR2 SVGAGI. CDR3: CASSKSTGSGNTIYF. The CDR3 coding sequence is TGTGCCAGCAGTAAATCAACAGGGTCTGGAAACACCATATATTTT.

The CDR3 sequence: CASSRGSYEQYF. The CDR3 DNA reads TGTGCCAGCAGCCGGGGTTCCTACGAGCAGTACTTC. This chain links TRBV6-5 with TRBJ2-7; possible D gene TRBD2, 5 bases. The CDR3 loop spans 12 amino acids. Germline loops: CDR1 MNHEY, CDR2 SVGAGI. Trimming stripped 6 bases from V and 1 base from J, with 7 bases between.

This clone appeared a single time. The chain is built from TRBV30 and TRBJ1-2, with TRBD1 identical over 9 bases. The CDR3 contains 15 residues. Trimming removed 0 bases from V and 6 bases from J; junction bases left unmatched: 8. Per germline, CDR1 GTSNPN and CDR2 SVGIG (reference sequence). The CDR3 sequence is CAWSVQGQGGDGYTF. CDR3 bases: TGTGCCTGGAGTGTACAGGGACAGGGAGGGGATGGCTACACCTTC. The whole variable domain, filled in from reference TRBV30 and TRBJ1-2, reads SQTIHQWPATLVQPVGSPLSLECTVEGTSNPNLYWYRQAAGRGLQLLFYSVGIGQISSEVPQNLSASRPQDRQFILSSKKLLLSDSGFYLCAWSVQGQGGDGYTFGSGTRLTVV.

The chain combines TRBV7-3 with TRBJ2-2; possibly TRBD1 or TRBD2 for D (5 bases each). The CDR3 extends over 15 amino acids. The V end was cut by 0 bases, the J end by 6 bases, with 11 bases between. Germline V lookup: CDR1 SGHTA, CDR2 FQGTGA. The CDR3 is CASSLTYLGAGELFF. Here the CDR3 DNA reads TGTGCCAGCAGCTTAACGTACTTGGGGGCCGGGGAGCTGTTTTTT.

The chain links TRBV19 to TRBJ1-5; 7 bases line up with TRBD1. Trimming removed 4 bases from V and 5 bases from J; junction bases left unmatched: 5. The germline V gene encodes CDR1 LNHDA and CDR2 SQIVND (reference sequence). This CDR3 is 14 amino acids long. CDR3 sequence (DNA): TGTGCCAGTAGTACAACAGGGGCTTATCAGCCCCAGCATTTT. Translated: CASSTTGAYQPQHF.

The rearrangement links TRBV5-1 to TRBJ2-5, with 14 nucleotides matching TRBD2. V was pared by 2 bases and J by 2 bases, with 8 bases of the junction left unmatched. Germline values: CDR1 SGHRS, CDR2 YFSETQ. The CDR3 is 18 amino acids. The CDR3 region is CASSFSTGLAGGQETQYF. For the CDR3, the DNA is TGCGCCAGCAGCTTCTCGACCGGACTAGCGGGGGGACAAGAGACCCAGTACTTC.